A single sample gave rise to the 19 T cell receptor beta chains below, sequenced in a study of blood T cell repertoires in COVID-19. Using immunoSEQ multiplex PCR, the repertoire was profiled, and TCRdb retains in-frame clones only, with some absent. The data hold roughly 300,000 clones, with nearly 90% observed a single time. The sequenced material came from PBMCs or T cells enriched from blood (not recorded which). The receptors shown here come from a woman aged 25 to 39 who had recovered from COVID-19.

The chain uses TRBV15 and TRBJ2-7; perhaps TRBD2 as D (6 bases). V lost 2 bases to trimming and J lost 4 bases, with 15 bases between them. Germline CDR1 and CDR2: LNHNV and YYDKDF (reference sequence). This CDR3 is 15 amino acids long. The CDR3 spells CATSRWGERSYEQYF. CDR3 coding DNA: TGTGCCACCAGCAGATGGGGGGAGCGTTCGTACGAGCAGTACTTC.

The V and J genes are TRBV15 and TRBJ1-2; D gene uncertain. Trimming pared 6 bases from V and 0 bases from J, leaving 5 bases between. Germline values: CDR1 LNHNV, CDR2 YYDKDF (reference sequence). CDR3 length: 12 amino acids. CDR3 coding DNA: TGTGCCACCAGTACACCTAACTATGGCTACACCTTC. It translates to CATSTPNYGYTF.

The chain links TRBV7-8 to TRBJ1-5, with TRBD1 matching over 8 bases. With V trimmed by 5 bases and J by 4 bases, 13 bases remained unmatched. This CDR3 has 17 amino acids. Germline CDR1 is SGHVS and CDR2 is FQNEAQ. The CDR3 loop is CASSLPLPDRVNQPQHF. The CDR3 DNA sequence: TGTGCCAGCAGCCTACCGCTCCCGGACAGGGTAAATCAGCCCCAGCATTTT.

CDR3 residues: CATTRRSLNTEAFF. CDR3 DNA sequence: TGTGCCACCACCCGGCGGTCCTTGAACACTGAAGCTTTCTTT. J is TRBJ1-1 and V is TRBV5-4, with no clear D. With 9 bases removed from V and 0 bases from J, the gap between germline ends came to 15 bases. CDR3 length: 14 amino acids. Germline loops: CDR1 SGHNT, CDR2 YYREEE (reference sequence).

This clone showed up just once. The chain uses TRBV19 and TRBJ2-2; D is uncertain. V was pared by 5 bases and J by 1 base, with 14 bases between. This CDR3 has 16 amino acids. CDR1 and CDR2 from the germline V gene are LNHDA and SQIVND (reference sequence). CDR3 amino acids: CASSSIEVQNTGELFF. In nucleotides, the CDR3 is TGTGCCAGTAGTTCAATAGAGGTTCAGAACACCGGGGAGCTGTTTTTT.

The CDR3 coding sequence is TGTGCCAGCAGGACTAGCGGGGGTACCTACGAGCAGTACTTC. Protein: CASRTSGGTYEQYF. The genes are TRBV27 and TRBJ2-7, with 12 bases that match TRBD2. Per the germline V gene, CDR1 is MNHEY and CDR2 is SMNVEV (reference sequence). J lost 2 bases, V lost 6 bases, and 2 bases had no gene match. The CDR3 runs to 14 residues.

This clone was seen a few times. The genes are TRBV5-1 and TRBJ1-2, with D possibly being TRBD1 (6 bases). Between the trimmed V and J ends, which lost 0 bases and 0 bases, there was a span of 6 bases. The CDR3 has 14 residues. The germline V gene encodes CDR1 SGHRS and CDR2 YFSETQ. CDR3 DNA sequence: TGCGCCAGCAGCTTGGAGGGGGCTAACTATGGCTACACCTTC. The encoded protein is CASSLEGANYGYTF.

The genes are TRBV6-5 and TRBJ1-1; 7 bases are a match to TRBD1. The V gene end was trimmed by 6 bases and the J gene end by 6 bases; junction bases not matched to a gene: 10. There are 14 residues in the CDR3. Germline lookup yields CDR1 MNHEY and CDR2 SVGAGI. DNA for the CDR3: TGTGCCAGCAGACCCCAGGACAGGATGGCTGAAGCTTTCTTT. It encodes CASRPQDRMAEAFF.

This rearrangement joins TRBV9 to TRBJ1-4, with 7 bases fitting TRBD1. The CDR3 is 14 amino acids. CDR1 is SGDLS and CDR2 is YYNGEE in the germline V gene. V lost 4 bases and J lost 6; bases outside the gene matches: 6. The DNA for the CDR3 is TGTGCCAGCAGCCCCGGGACAGACCATGAAAAACTGTTTTTT. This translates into CASSPGTDHEKLFF.

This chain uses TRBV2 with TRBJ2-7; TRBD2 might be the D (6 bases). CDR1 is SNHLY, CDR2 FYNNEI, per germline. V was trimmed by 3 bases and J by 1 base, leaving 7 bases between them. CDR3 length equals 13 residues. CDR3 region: CASSEGGSYEQYF. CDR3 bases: TGTGCCAGCAGTGAGGGGGGATCCTACGAGCAGTACTTC. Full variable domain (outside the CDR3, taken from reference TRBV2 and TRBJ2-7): EPEVTQTPSHQVTQMGQEVILRCVPISNHLYFYWYRQILGQKVEFLVSFYNNEISEKSEIFDDQFSVERPDGSNFTLKIRSTKLEDSAMYFCASSEGGSYEQYFGPGTRLTVT.

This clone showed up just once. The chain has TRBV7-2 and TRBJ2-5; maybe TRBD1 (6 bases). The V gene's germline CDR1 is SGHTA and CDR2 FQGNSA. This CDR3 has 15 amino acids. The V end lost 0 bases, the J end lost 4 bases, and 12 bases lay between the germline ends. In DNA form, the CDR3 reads TGTGCCAGCAGCTTAGCGCAGGGGCGCCCAGAGACCCAGTACTTC. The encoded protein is CASSLAQGRPETQYF.

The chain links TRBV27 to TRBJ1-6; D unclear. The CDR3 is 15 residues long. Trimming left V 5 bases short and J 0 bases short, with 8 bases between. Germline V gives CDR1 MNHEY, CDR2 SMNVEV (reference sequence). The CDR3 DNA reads TGTGCCAGCAGTCCGATAGTCTCCTATAATTCACCCCTCCACTTT. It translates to CASSPIVSYNSPLHF.

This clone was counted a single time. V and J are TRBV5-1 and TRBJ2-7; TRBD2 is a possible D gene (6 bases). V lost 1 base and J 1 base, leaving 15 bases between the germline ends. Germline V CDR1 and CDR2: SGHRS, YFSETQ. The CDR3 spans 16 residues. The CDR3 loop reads CASSLSGTVVSYEQYF. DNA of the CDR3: TGCGCCAGCAGCTTGAGTGGGACTGTGGTTTCCTACGAGCAGTACTTC.

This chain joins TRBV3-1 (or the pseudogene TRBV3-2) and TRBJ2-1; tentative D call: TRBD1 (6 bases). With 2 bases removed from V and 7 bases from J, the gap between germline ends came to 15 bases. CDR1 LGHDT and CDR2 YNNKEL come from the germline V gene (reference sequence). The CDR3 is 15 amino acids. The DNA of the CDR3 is TGTGCCAGCAGCCAATCTCCGACAGGTCGGAATGAGCAGTTCTTC. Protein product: CASSQSPTGRNEQFF.

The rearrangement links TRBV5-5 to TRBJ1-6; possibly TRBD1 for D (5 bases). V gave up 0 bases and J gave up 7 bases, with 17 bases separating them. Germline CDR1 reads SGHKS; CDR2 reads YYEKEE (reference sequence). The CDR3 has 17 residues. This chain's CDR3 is CASSLAQRVRGNSPLHF. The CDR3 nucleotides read TGTGCCAGCAGCTTGGCCCAACGGGTTAGGGGCAATTCACCCCTCCACTTT.

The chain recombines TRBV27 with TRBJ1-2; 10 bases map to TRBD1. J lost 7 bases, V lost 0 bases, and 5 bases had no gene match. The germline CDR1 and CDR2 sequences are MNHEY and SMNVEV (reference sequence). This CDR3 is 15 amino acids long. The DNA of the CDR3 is TGTGCCAGCAGTTTATCATCGGGACAGGGGAGTGGCTACACCTTC. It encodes CASSLSSGQGSGYTF.

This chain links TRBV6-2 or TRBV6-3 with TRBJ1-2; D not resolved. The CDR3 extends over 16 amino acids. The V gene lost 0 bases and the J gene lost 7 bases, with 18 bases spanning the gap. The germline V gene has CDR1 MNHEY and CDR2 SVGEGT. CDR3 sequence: CASSYSGGRLLGGYTF. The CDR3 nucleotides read TGTGCCAGCAGTTACTCTGGAGGCAGGCTTTTGGGTGGCTACACCTTC.

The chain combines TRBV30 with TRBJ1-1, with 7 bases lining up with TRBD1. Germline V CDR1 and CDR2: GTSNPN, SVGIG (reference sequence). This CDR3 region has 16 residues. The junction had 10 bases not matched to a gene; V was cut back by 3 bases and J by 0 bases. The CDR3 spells CAWRAPGQIMNTEAFF. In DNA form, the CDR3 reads TGTGCCTGGAGGGCCCCGGGACAGATCATGAACACTGAAGCTTTCTTT.

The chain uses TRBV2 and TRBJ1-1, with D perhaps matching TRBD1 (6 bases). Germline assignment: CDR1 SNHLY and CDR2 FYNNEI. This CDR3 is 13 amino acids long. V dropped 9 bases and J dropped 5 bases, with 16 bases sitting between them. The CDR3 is CARSTGYTTEAFF. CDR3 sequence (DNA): TGTGCCAGATCCACAGGGTACACTACTGAAGCTTTCTTT.